The TCR beta chain described here comes from a study of post-analysis software for immune sequencing data. Findings and caveats of the study: Roughly five TRBV segments occurring more often in patients than controls included TRBV5-6, TRBV5-1 and TRBV20-1.

The ends lost 7 bases at V and 3 bases at J; junction bases unmatched: 7. The CDR3 is 16 residues long. Germline V lookup: CDR1 MNHEY, CDR2 SMNVEV (reference sequence). This clonotype appeared once. Its antigen is still unknown. Incorporated into the TCR beta cDNA libraries were unique molecular identifiers, which served to reduce PCR and sequencing biases. TCRdb ran MiXCR on the PCR reads and lists one entry per CDR3 protein. Of hundreds of thousands of distinct CDR3 sequences listed, about 50% are singletons. This sequence joins TRBV27 and TRBJ2-3; TRBD2 matches 13 bases. Sequenced: blood. The sequence was obtained from a girl aged 10 to 17 with multiple sclerosis. The CDR3 nucleotides are TGTGCCAGCAAAGGACTAGCGGGAGTTGAAACAGATACGCAGTATTTT. Its translation: CASKGLAGVETDTQYF.